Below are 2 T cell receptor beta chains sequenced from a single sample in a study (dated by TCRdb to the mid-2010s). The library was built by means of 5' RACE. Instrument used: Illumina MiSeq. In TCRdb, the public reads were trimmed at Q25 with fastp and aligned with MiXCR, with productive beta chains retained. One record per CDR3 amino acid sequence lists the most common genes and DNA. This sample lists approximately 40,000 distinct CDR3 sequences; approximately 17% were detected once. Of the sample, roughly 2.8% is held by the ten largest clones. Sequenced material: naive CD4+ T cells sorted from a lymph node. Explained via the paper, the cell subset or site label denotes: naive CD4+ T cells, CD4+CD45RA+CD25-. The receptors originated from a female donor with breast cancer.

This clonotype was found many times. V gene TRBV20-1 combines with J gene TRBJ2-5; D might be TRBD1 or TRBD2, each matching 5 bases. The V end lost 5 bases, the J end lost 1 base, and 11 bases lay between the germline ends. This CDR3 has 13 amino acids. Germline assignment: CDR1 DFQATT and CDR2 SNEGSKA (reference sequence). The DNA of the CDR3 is TGCAGTGCTCCTTCCGGGACCCAAGAGACCCAGTACTTC. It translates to CSAPSGTQETQYF.

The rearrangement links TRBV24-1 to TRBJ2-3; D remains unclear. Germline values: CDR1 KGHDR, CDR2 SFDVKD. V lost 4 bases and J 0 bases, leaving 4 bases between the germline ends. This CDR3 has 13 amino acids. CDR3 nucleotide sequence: TGTGCCACCAGTGAGGGCAGCACAGATACGCAGTATTTT. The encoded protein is CATSEGSTDTQYF.